Each of the 8 T cell receptor beta chains below was sequenced from the same sample in a study of shared clonotypes between healthy human individuals. The assay was immunoSEQ multiplex PCR, and TCRdb's table has in-frame clones only and misses some. There are 2,100,000 or so clones in the sample; approximately 96% occur only once, and around 0.13% lies in the top ten. The sequenced sample was naive CD4+ T cells sorted from blood. Documented subset: CD45RA+ positively selected. Receptors originate from a young man in good health.

J is TRBJ2-5 and V is TRBV19, with D perhaps matching TRBD1 (5 bases). The CDR3 sequence is 14 residues long. Trimming pared 9 bases from V and 4 bases from J, leaving 18 bases between. Germline CDR1 and CDR2: LNHDA and SQIVND (reference sequence). Here the CDR3 reads CASSPTTGIETQYF. The DNA of the CDR3 is TGTGCCAGCTCACCCACTACAGGAATAGAGACCCAGTACTTC.

The chain is built from TRBV11-2 and TRBJ2-4; the D gene is possibly TRBD1 (5 bases). Germline lookup yields CDR1 SGHAT and CDR2 FQNNGV. Between the trimmed V and J ends, which lost 1 base and 11 bases, there was a span of 12 bases. The CDR3 spans 13 residues. CDR3 amino acids: CASSLGQLGVQYF. The CDR3 DNA reads as TGTGCCAGCAGCTTAGGACAGCTCGGAGTTCAGTACTTC.

V and J are TRBV28 and TRBJ1-2; D call uncertain. Germline-derived CDR1 and CDR2 are MDHEN and SYDVKM. Trimming shortened V by 1 base and J by 2 bases, and 17 bases separated the two germline ends. This CDR3 is 17 amino acids long. The CDR3 spells CASSLYRTGNLNYGYTF. In nucleotides, the CDR3 is TGTGCCAGCAGTTTATACCGGACGGGAAATCTAAACTATGGCTACACCTTC.

The V and J genes are TRBV5-4 and TRBJ1-1; 9 nucleotides line up with TRBD1. Germline V gene data show CDR1 as SGHNT and CDR2 as YYREEE (reference sequence). The J segment lost 4 bases and the V segment lost 4 bases, leaving 8 bases of the junction unmatched. The CDR3 loop spans 15 amino acids. The CDR3 region has the DNA TGTGCCAGCAGCAGCTTACAGGGGGCGAGCACTGAAGCTTTCTTT. It codes for CASSSLQGASTEAFF.

The gene calls are TRBV28 and TRBJ2-6; the D call may be TRBD1 or TRBD2 (5 bases each). V was pared by 9 bases and J by 0 bases, with 15 bases between. The CDR3 length is 16 residues. In germline, CDR1 is MDHEN, CDR2 SYDVKM. The CDR3 reads CASAPGQASGANVLTF. CDR3 DNA: TGTGCCAGTGCCCCGGGGCAGGCCTCTGGGGCCAACGTCCTGACTTTC.

This rearrangement joins TRBV19 to TRBJ2-1; TRBD1 aligns across 10 bases. This CDR3 contains 14 residues. In germline, CDR1 is LNHDA, CDR2 SQIVND (reference sequence). V shed 6 bases and J 5 bases; nucleotides not matched to a gene: 4. CDR3 residues: CASRGQGSNNEQFF. DNA for the CDR3: TGTGCCAGTAGGGGACAGGGGTCAAACAATGAGCAGTTCTTC.

The rearrangement joins TRBV27 to TRBJ1-5, with D hard to call. V lost 6 bases to trimming and J lost 5 bases, with 11 bases between them. Germline V gives CDR1 MNHEY, CDR2 SMNVEV (reference sequence). The CDR3 has 13 amino acids. CDR3 protein: CASSRQRDQPQHF. In DNA, the CDR3 is TGTGCCAGCAGCCGACAAAGAGATCAGCCCCAGCATTTT.

This chain uses TRBV5-5 with TRBJ1-5; D gene ambiguous. The CDR3 spans 15 residues. V was shortened by 0 bases and J by 3 bases, with 10 bases between the two germline ends. Germline V gene lookup returns CDR1 SGHKS and CDR2 YYEKEE (reference sequence). CDR3 nucleotide sequence: TGTGCCAGCAGCTTGGTGGGGTACTACAATCAGCCCCAGCATTTT. Protein: CASSLVGYYNQPQHF.